The sequence of this T cell receptor (beta chain) was determined in a study of cytotoxic CD8 clonotypes in ibrutinib-treated CLL. For the study at large: Among responders, around 25 were partial and 2 complete; after median roughly 66 months, approximately 15 stayed remitted and some 12 progressed.

Clones were read by immunoSEQ multiplex PCR, and TCRdb kept only the in-frame ones, dropping some. The top ten clones hold around 25% of a sample with some 85,000 clones, around 77% of them seen once. Per the germline V gene, CDR1 is LGHNT and CDR2 is FRNRAP. Trimming took 1 base from V and 3 from J, leaving 9 bases between them. This CDR3 spans 14 amino acids. Note on this clone: Its antigen is unidentified.

The study's findings and limits: The study found clonality rose at ibrutinib response, then fell toward baseline at progression. Patients had baseline clonality above age-matched healthy donors, and this clonality moved with circulating CD8+ T-cell counts. Stable or contracted on treatment, public clonotypes were also uncommon.

The sample was PBMCs, taken after 24 months of ibrutinib treatment. The receptor's source is a human donor with chronic lymphocytic leukemia. The chain carries TRBV12-5 and TRBJ1-2; possible D gene TRBD1, 5 bases. CDR3 DNA sequence: TGTGCTAGTGGTTTGGGGCAGGGCGACTATGGCTACACCTTC. Translating gives CASGLGQGDYGYTF.